The 9 T cell receptor beta chains below all came from one sample that was sequenced in a study of blood T cells in healthy people across ages. Together with a sample-barcoded 5' primer, a J-beta primer mix was included in a second PCR lasting about 6 to 11 cycles. From the 5' RACE reads, TCRdb called clonotypes with MiXCR, one entry per CDR3 protein. The sample holds some 1,800,000 distinct CDR3 sequences; roughly two fifths are singletons and the top ten take roughly 24%. The sample was blood. All receptors derive from a human donor in good health.

The chain carries TRBV29-1 and TRBJ1-2; D gene uncertain. The CDR3 is 11 amino acids. V lost 5 bases and J lost 8, with 12 bases in between. Germline V gene data show CDR1 as SQVTM and CDR2 as ANQGSEA. For the CDR3, the DNA is TGCAGCGTTCTGAGGGATGGGGGCTACACCTTC. It is translated as CSVLRDGGYTF. The whole variable domain, remainder taken from reference TRBV29-1 and TRBJ1-2, is SAVISQKPSRDICQRGTSLTIQCQVDSQVTMMFWYRQQPGQSLTLIATANQGSEATYESGFVIDKFPISRPNLTFSTLTVSNMSPEDSSIYLCSVLRDGGYTFGSGTRLTVV.

The genes are TRBV20-1 and TRBJ2-1; D unresolved. V dropped 2 bases and J dropped 2 bases, with 7 bases sitting between them. CDR1 is DFQATT, CDR2 SNEGSKA, per germline (reference sequence). There are 13 residues in the CDR3. The CDR3 region is CSARWPPYNEQFF. The DNA of the CDR3 is TGCAGTGCTAGATGGCCCCCCTACAATGAGCAGTTCTTC.

V and J are TRBV7-2 and TRBJ2-1, with TRBD2 as a possible D gene (6 bases). The tail of the sequence fits TRBJ2-7 better, so the J call may be wrong. CDR1 and CDR2 (germline): SGHTA, FQGNSA. CDR3 length equals 15 residues. CDR3 loop: CASSPEGPRYNEQYF. CDR3 DNA sequence: TGTGCCAGCAGCCCGGAGGGGCCAAGATACAATGAGCAGTACTTC.

This chain joins TRBV5-5 and TRBJ2-7; 8 nucleotides match TRBD1. Germline V CDR1 and CDR2: SGHKS, YYEKEE (reference sequence). J gave up 6 bases and V 0 bases, and 8 bases lay outside the gene matches. The length of the CDR3 is 15 residues. CDR3 nucleotide sequence: TGTGCCAGCAGCTTGGCCTGGGACAGGTCAATCGAGCAGTACTTC. Its protein product is CASSLAWDRSIEQYF.

This clonotype has just a few counts. The rearrangement uses TRBV7-2 and TRBJ1-2; D not resolved. CDR1 SGHTA and CDR2 FQGNSA come from the germline V gene. The CDR3 contains 15 residues. Trimming removed 1 base at V and 5 bases at J, with 14 bases between. The CDR3 coding sequence is TGTGCCAGCAGCTTAGGAGCTCAGACCGTATATGGCTACACCTTC. Residues: CASSLGAQTVYGYTF.

The sample holds a few counts of this clonotype. The rearrangement uses TRBV12-3 or TRBV12-4 and TRBJ2-7; 7 positions agree with TRBD2. V trimming: 3 bases; J trimming: 0 bases; junction bases outside the gene matches: 5. The CDR3 is made up of 15 amino acids. The CDR3 sequence: CASSFGSGVSYEQYF. For the CDR3, the DNA is TGTGCCAGCAGTTTCGGAAGCGGGGTCTCCTACGAGCAGTACTTC.

This chain joins TRBV5-1 and TRBJ2-5; D may be TRBD1 (6 bases). V lost 5 bases to trimming and J lost 1 base, with 12 bases between them. There are 14 residues in the CDR3. The germline V gene has CDR1 SGHRS and CDR2 YFSETQ. CDR3 protein: CASRIIQGQETQYF. In DNA form, the CDR3 reads TGCGCCAGCAGGATAATACAGGGCCAAGAGACCCAGTACTTC.

The chain joins TRBV7-9 to TRBJ2-3; D remains unclear. This CDR3 spans 16 amino acids. In germline, CDR1 is SEHNR, CDR2 FQNEAQ (reference sequence). Between the trimmed V and J ends, which lost 5 bases and 0 bases, there was a span of 15 bases. CDR3 protein: CASSPVFRLSTDTQYF. The CDR3, as DNA: TGTGCCAGCAGCCCGGTGTTTAGGTTAAGCACAGATACGCAGTATTTT.

A word on this clonotype: One junction end disagrees with the germline gene, perhaps due to a read error. V gene TRBV12-3 or TRBV12-4 combines with J gene TRBJ1-5; 8 nucleotides match TRBD1. The length of the CDR3 is 14 residues. This CDR3 is CVSSYDRGGQPQHF. The CDR3 DNA reads TGTGTCAGCAGCTATGACAGGGGAGGCCAGCCCCAGCATTTT.